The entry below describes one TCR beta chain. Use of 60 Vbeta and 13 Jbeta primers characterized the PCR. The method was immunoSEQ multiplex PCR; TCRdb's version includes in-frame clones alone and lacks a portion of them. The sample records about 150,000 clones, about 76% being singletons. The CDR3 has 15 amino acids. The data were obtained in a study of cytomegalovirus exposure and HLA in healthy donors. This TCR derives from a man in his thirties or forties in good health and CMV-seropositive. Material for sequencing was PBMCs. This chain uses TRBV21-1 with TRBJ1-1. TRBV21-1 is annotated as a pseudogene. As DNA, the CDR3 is TGTGCCAGCAGCAAAGGGCGGCACCTGAACACTGAAGCTTTCTTT. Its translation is CASSKGRHLNTEAFF.